This T cell receptor beta chain was sequenced for a study of monozygotic twins with inflammatory bowel disease (dated by TCRdb to the late 2010s). A note on the overall study: In total, some 30 monozygotic twin pairs made up the full study: 19 Danish pairs, all IBD-discordant, plus nine German pairs, of which four were IBD-concordant and five were IBD-discordant. Disease-associated traits were sought mainly through comparisons between IBD patients and their genetically identical healthy co-twins within discordant pairs. Each individual had, on average, about 151 000 unique TCRalpha sequences and 181 000 unique TCRbeta sequences available for analysis.

What the research found in general, with its limitations: Background noise and inter-individual variability may have been introduced into the repertoires by the differing immunosuppressive treatments among patients. No single strong signal or clonotype linked to IBD turned up in the results, so the idea that one exists was not supported. Compared with healthy twins, IBD patients shared fewer clonotypes with other individuals, and the difference was most pronounced in patients with signs of disease activity. Distinction between different T cell subtypes could not be achieved in the analysis. Measured by the inverse Simpson index, TCRbeta repertoire diversity was lower in IBD patients than in their healthy co-twins. Repertoire similarity did not differ between concordant and discordant twins, possibly due to limited statistical power.

Library creation used 5' RACE. For each TCR library, approximately 3.5 ug of total RNA was used. cDNA was synthesized with SMARTScribe reverse transcriptase in eight separate reactions per sample. During cDNA synthesis, template switching was used to introduce unique molecular identifiers that contained a 6-nucleotide sample barcode. Amplification of TCRalpha and TCRbeta cDNA involved two nested PCRs of approximately 17 and 9 cycles, and each PCR was followed by bead purification. Before amplification, the cDNA was treated with uracil DNA-glycosylase and purified using the QIAquick PCR purification kit. The second PCR was the step at which Illumina TruSeq-compatible adapters and sample-specific barcodes were added. TapeStation and Qubit were used to check library quality and concentration, and 5 ng of each library was pooled. The pooled libraries were sequenced with 2 x 100 bp reads and custom sequencing primers on an Illumina HiSeq2500 single-index Rapid Run. On the authors' methods: PCR and sequencing errors were corrected by UMI-based consensus assembly using MiGEC version 1.2.6. MiXCR version 2.1.1 handled V(D)J alignment, clonotype assembly and CDR3 extraction. Gene usage, clonotype sharing and MAIT/NKT TCR abundance were normalised by analysing the top 1000, 10 000 and 20 000 clonotypes per sample. After downsampling to 27 000 UMIs, diversity was calculated as the inverse Simpson index using the vegan R package. Paired Mann-Whitney U tests were applied to discordant twin pairs, with Benjamini-Hochberg correction for multiple testing. Based on TCRdb reprocessing of the reads, there is one entry per CDR3 protein sequence, and DNA is missing. TCRdb, not the original authors, processed these V and J calls. Per the sample table, the count is around 100,000 distinct CDR3 sequences. The ten biggest clones cover about 2% of the sample.

About this clonotype: Its recognized antigen is unknown.

The CDR1 and CDR2 encoded by the germline V gene are SGHRS and YFSETQ. There are 15 amino acids in the CDR3, from cysteine to phenylalanine inclusive. No DNA is given. From each donor, a roughly 2.5 ml peripheral blood sample was collected into PAXgene tubes and stored at -80 degrees C. Total RNA was isolated from whole blood with the PAXgene blood miRNA kit on an automated QIAcube, without T cell sorting. Peripheral blood from monozygotic twin pairs who were concordant or discordant for inflammatory bowel disease underwent deep TCRalpha and TCRbeta repertoire profiling using unique molecular barcoding. Smoking habits were recorded for all twin pairs, and individuals were classified as current, former or never smokers.

The chain employs TRBV5-1 and TRBJ2-1; there is no DNA to check the TCRdb D call of TRBD2. The sample comprised blood. The TCR was taken from a human donor with ulcerative colitis or Crohn's disease, or a healthy co-twin of an affected twin (not recorded which). CDR3 loop: CASSQGGQEVNEQFF. The CDR3 plus the reference TRBV5-1 and TRBJ2-1 genes for the other parts give the full variable domain: KAGVTQTPRYLIKTRGQQVTLSCSPISGHRSVSWYQQTPGQGLQFLFEYFSETQRNKGNFPGRFSGRQFSNSRSEMNVSTLELGDSALYLCASSQGGQEVNEQFFGPGTRLTVL.